This is a list of T cell receptor beta chains from one sample in a study of T cell responses to AZD1222 COVID-19 vaccine. Produced via immunoSEQ multiplex PCR; TCRdb's table is partial and in-frame only. The table records tens of thousands of clones, around nine tenths of them present only once. The input for sequencing was peripheral blood, taken on day 0 of MenACWY control vaccination. All receptors derive from an adult in good health. The CDR3 runs from the conserved cysteine through the conserved F or W. The order of the fields is D gene, J gene, clone size, V gene, CDR3 DNA, CDR3 protein. The D gene is left open where the match is weak. Size is stated for part of the rows, as once, few or many counts, or as a class when the clone is expanded.

>.|TRBJ1-5|few|TRBV6-5
TGTGCCAGCAGTTACACAACAGGCACGGATCAGCCCCAGCATTTT
CASSYTTGTDQPQHF
>.|TRBJ1-1|.|TRBV20-1
TGCAGTGCTAGAGGATCTGTTGAAGCTTTCTTT
CSARGSVEAFF
>.|TRBJ1-3|.|TRBV3-1/TRBV3-2
TGTGCCAGCAGCCAAACCCAGGGTTTGCCAAACACCATATATTTT
CASSQTQGLPNTIYF
>.|TRBJ2-3|few|TRBV6-4
TGTGCCAGCAGTGACTCGGGGGATAGCACAGATACGCAGTATTTT
CASSDSGDSTDTQYF
>TRBD1|TRBJ2-3|.|TRBV13
TGTGCCAGCAGCCGGAAAACCGGGACAGGGAGGACAGATACGCAGTATTTT
CASSRKTGTGRTDTQYF
>TRBD2|TRBJ2-7|once|TRBV10-3
TGTGCCATCAATCCGGGACTAGCGGTAGACGAGCAGTACTTC
CAINPGLAVDEQYF
>TRBD1|TRBJ1-1|.|TRBV24-1
TGTGCCACCAGTGATACCGGGACAGGGCCTTCCGAAGCTTTCTTT
CATSDTGTGPSEAFF
>.|TRBJ2-3|.|TRBV7-7
TGTGCTAGCAGCTTATCCGTAACTAGCACAGATACGCAGTATTTT
CASSLSVTSTDTQYF
>.|TRBJ1-3|.|TRBV11-2
TGTGCCAGCAGCACCCCTGGCAGCCACTCTGGAAACACCATATATTTT
CASSTPGSHSGNTIYF
>.|TRBJ2-5|.|TRBV28
TGTGCCAGCAGTTCCCCTTGGTCGATGGAGTACTTC
CASSSPWSMEYF
>TRBD1|TRBJ1-1|.|TRBV19
TGTGCCAGTAGACCGCAGGGGGCTGTCGGCACTGAAGCTTTCTTT
CASRPQGAVGTEAFF
>.|TRBJ1-6|.|TRBV21-1
TGTGCCAGCAGCAACTCCCGGACAACAGGGGACAATAATTCACCCCTCCACTTT
CASSNSRTTGDNNSPLHF
>.|TRBJ1-6|.|TRBV9
TGTGCCAGCAGCGCGCAGGTAGCGGATTCCCTCCACTTT
CASSAQVADSLHF
>.|TRBJ1-2|.|TRBV19
TGTGCCAGTAGTATAGGGGGCGGCGGCTACACCTTC
CASSIGGGGYTF